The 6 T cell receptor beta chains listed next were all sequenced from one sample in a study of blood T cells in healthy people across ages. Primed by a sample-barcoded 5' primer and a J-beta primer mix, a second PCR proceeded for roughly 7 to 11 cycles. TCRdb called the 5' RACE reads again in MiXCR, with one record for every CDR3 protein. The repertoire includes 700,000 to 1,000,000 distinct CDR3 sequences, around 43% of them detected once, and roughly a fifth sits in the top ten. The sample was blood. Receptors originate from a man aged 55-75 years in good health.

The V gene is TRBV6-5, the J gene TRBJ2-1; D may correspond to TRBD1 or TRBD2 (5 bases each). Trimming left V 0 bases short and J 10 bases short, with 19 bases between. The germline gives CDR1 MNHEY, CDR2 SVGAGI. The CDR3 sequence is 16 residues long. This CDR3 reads CASSYSSGTSSYEQFF. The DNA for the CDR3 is TGTGCCAGCAGTTACTCTTCCGGGACCAGCTCCTACGAGCAGTTCTTC.

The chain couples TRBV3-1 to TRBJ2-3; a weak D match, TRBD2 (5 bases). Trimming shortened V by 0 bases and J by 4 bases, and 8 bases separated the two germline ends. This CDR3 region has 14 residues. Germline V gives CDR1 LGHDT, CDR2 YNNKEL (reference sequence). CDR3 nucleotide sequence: TGTGCCAGCAGCCAAGAACTAGAGCCAGATACGCAGTATTTT. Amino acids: CASSQELEPDTQYF.

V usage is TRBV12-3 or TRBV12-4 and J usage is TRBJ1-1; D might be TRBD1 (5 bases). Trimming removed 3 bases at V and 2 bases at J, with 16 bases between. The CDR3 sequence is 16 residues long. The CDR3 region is CASSFKPGTANTEAFF. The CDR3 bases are TGTGCCAGCAGTTTCAAGCCCGGGACGGCTAACACTGAAGCTTTCTTT.

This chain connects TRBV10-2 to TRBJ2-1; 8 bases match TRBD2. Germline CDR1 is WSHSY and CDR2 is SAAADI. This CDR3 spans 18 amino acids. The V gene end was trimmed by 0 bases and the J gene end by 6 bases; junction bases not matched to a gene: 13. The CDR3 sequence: CASSESKLTGGPCNEQFF. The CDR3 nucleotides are TGCGCCAGCAGTGAGTCGAAACTGACGGGGGGGCCGTGCAATGAGCAGTTCTTC.

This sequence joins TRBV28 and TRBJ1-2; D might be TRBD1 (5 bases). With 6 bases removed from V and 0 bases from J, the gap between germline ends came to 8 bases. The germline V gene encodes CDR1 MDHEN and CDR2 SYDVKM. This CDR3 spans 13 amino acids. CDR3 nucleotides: TGTGCCAGCAGAGCCAGGGCTAACTATGGCTACACCTTC. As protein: CASRARANYGYTF.

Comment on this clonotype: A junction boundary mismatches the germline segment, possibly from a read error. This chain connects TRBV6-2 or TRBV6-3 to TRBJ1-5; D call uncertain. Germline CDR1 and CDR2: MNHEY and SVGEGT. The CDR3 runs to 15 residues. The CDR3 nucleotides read TGTGCCAGCGGTTACTCCCGACAAAATAATCAGCCCCAGCATTTT. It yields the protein CASGYSRQNNQPQHF.